One T cell receptor beta chain is described in this entry. Its antigen remains unidentified. The sample is drawn from a study of blood T cells in healthy people across ages. Whole-study findings and limits: Naive and antigen-experienced cells were not separated, limiting conclusive comparison.

Losses at the gene ends were 7 bases for V and 0 bases for J; bases not matched to a gene: 6. The length of the CDR3 is 16 residues. Germline CDR1 reads SGHVS; CDR2 reads FQNEAQ. Then a second PCR, running about 6 to 11 cycles, was carried out with a sample-barcoded 5' primer and a J-beta primer mix. From the 5' RACE reads, TCRdb called clonotypes with MiXCR, one entry per CDR3 protein. The sample has roughly 1 million distinct CDR3 sequences; under 30% are singletons. This sample was also put to use in a study of T cells of mothers and their children.

Sequenced sample: blood. The receptor comes from a girl aged 2 to 10 in good health. The chain has TRBV7-8 and TRBJ2-3; 11 bases line up with TRBD2. Here the CDR3 DNA reads TGTGCCAGCATCCAGACTAGCGGGGTTAGCACAGATACGCAGTATTTT. Translation: CASIQTSGVSTDTQYF.